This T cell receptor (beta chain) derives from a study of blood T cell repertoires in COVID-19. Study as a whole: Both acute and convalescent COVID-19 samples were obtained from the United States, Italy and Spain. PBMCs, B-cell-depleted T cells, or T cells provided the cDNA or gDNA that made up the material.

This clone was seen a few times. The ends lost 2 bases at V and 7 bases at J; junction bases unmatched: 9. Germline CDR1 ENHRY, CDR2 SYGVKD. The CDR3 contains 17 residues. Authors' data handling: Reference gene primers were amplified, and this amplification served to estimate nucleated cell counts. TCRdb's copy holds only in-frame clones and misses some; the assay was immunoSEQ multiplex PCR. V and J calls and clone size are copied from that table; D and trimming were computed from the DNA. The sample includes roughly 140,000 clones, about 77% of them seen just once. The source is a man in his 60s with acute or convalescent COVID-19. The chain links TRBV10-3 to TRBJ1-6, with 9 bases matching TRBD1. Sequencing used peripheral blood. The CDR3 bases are TGTGCCATCAGTGAGGCCAAGACAGGGGGGACGAATTCACCCCTCCACTTT. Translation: CAISEAKTGGTNSPLHF.